The rows below give T cell receptor beta chains drawn from one sample of a study of vaccination and CD4 T cells after COVID-19. MiXCR, applied by TCRdb to the PCR reads, yields one record per CDR3 protein. The data contain around 13,000 distinct CDR3 sequences, approximately 35% of them singletons. No antigen has been identified for these receptors. The source material was CD4+ T cells from blood, cultured in vitro. These receptors were taken from a human donor who had recovered from COVID-19. Both conserved end residues are part of each CDR3. Fields, in order: V gene, J gene, D gene, clone size, CDR3 protein, CDR3 DNA. D genes are given only for firm matches. The size of a clone is reported for some rows only, either as once, few or many, or as a class for expanded clones.

>TRBV24-1|TRBJ2-3|NA|few
CATSDWGDRADTQYF
TGTGCCACCAGTGATTGGGGGGACCGCGCAGATACGCAGTATTTT
>TRBV20-1|TRBJ2-7|NA|NA
CGASRDLGEQYF
TGCGGTGCTTCGCGAGACTTGGGCGAGCAGTACTTC
>TRBV5-5|TRBJ2-5|TRBD2|few
CASLTSSGSANQETQYF
TGTGCCAGCCTAACCTCTAGCGGGAGCGCCAACCAAGAGACCCAGTACTTC
>TRBV20-1|TRBJ1-1|TRBD1|NA
CSASQGQMNTEAFF
TGCAGTGCTAGCCAGGGACAGATGAACACTGAAGCTTTCTTT
>TRBV28|TRBJ1-2|NA|few
CASSFAQVSYGYTF
TGTGCCAGCAGTTTCGCGCAGGTCTCCTATGGCTACACCTTC
>TRBV12-3/TRBV12-4|TRBJ2-7|NA|once
CASSLTYEQYF
TGTGCCAGCAGTTTGACCTACGAGCAGTACTTC
>TRBV20-1|TRBJ1-1|NA|few
CSARITGFRGTEAFF
TGCAGTGCTAGGATAACAGGTTTTCGGGGAACTGAAGCTTTCTTT
>TRBV15|TRBJ1-3|TRBD1|few
CATSTTDRARSGNTIYF
TGTGCCACCAGCACGACGGACAGGGCCCGCTCTGGAAACACCATATATTTT
>TRBV5-1|TRBJ1-2|NA|NA
CASSSATGTGYTF
TGCGCCAGCAGCTCGGCCACAGGGACCGGCTACACCTTC
>TRBV6-1|TRBJ1-2|NA|NA
CASNPQGSNYGYTF
TGTGCCAGCAATCCACAGGGTTCTAACTATGGCTACACCTTC
>TRBV5-1|TRBJ1-1|TRBD1|few
CASSSTGVGAEAFF
TGCGCCAGCAGCAGCACAGGGGTAGGGGCTGAAGCTTTCTTT
>TRBV24-1|TRBJ2-7|NA|few
CATSSHTAPYEQYF
TGTGCCACCAGTAGCCATACGGCCCCGTACGAGCAGTACTTC
>TRBV4-1|TRBJ1-1|NA|NA
CASSSRGLVNTEAFF
TGCGCCAGCAGCTCGAGAGGGCTGGTGAACACTGAAGCTTTCTTT
>TRBV7-3|TRBJ2-3|NA|few
CASSSGSPGTTDTQYF
TGTGCCAGCAGCTCGGGGAGCCCTGGGACCACAGATACGCAGTATTTT
>TRBV11-2|TRBJ1-2|NA|few
CASSLDLRWPGYTF
TGTGCCAGCAGCTTAGATCTAAGGTGGCCTGGCTACACCTTC
>TRBV27|TRBJ1-4|TRBD1|few
CASKQRGTGGDNEKLFF
TGTGCCAGCAAACAACGGGGGACAGGGGGGGATAATGAAAAACTGTTTTTT
>TRBV5-4|TRBJ1-2|NA|NA
CASRYTGLYGYTF
TGTGCCAGCAGATACACAGGGCTCTATGGCTACACCTTC
>TRBV9|TRBJ2-2|NA|NA
CASKTGTYTGELFF
TGTGCCAGCAAAACAGGGACCTACACCGGGGAGCTGTTTTTT
>TRBV6-1|TRBJ2-1|TRBD1|few
CASSGTGGWGDSHEQFF
TGTGCCAGCAGTGGGACAGGGGGCTGGGGAGATAGCCATGAGCAGTTCTTC
>TRBV2|TRBJ1-2|NA|few
CASSGYRDYGYTF
TGTGCCAGCAGTGGTTACAGGGACTATGGCTACACCTTC
>TRBV19|TRBJ1-5|NA|few
CASKGRQGNYSNQPQHF
TGTGCCAGTAAAGGGCGCCAGGGGAACTATAGCAATCAGCCCCAGCATTTT
>TRBV7-2|TRBJ2-7|TRBD2|NA
CASSFGILMGGGSYEQYF
TGTGCCAGCAGCTTCGGCATCCTCATGGGGGGAGGGTCATACGAGCAGTACTTC
>TRBV20-1|TRBJ2-3|TRBD2|few
CSARSTREGGTDTQYF
TGCAGTGCTAGGAGTACCCGGGAGGGGGGCACAGATACGCAGTATTTT
>TRBV29-1|TRBJ2-7|TRBD2|NA
CSVAPSGSYEQYF
TGCAGCGTTGCTCCTAGCGGGAGCTACGAGCAGTACTTC
>TRBV5-1|TRBJ1-2|NA|NA
CASSLGAGGPSNYGYTF
TGCGCCAGCAGCTTGGGAGCCGGGGGTCCTTCTAACTATGGCTACACCTTC
>TRBV7-2|TRBJ1-3|NA|few
CASSLGSGNTIYF
TGTGCCAGCAGCCTAGGCTCTGGAAACACCATATATTTT
>TRBV4-1|TRBJ2-5|NA|NA
CATSPGPNTETQYF
TGCGCCACCTCACCCGGCCCCAACACAGAGACCCAGTACTTC
>TRBV11-3|TRBJ2-3|NA|few
CASSHRGDTQYF
TGTGCCAGCAGCCATCGTGGGGATACGCAGTATTTT
>TRBV11-1|TRBJ2-5|NA|NA
CASSSEVRETQYF
TGTGCCAGCAGCTCTGAGGTTAGAGAGACCCAGTACTTC
>TRBV19|TRBJ2-3|TRBD2|NA
CASSSQSGREPDTQYF
TGTGCCAGTAGTAGTCAGAGCGGGAGAGAACCAGATACGCAGTATTTT
>TRBV18|TRBJ1-5|NA|NA
CASSPEQTHNQPQHF
TGTGCCAGCTCACCCGAGCAGACGCACAATCAGCCCCAGCATTTT
>TRBV20-1|TRBJ2-3|TRBD1|NA
CSARGTVGTDTQYF
TGCAGTGCCAGAGGGACAGTCGGCACAGATACGCAGTATTTT
>TRBV5-6|TRBJ1-5|NA|once
CASSLWTQPQHF
TGTGCCAGCAGCTTGTGGACTCAGCCCCAGCATTTT
>TRBV12-3/TRBV12-4|TRBJ2-5|NA|NA
CASSPWTNQETQYF
TGTGCCAGCAGTCCCTGGACGAATCAAGAGACCCAGTACTTC
>TRBV11-1|TRBJ2-1|TRBD2|few
CASSSTSGNSYNEQFF
TGTGCCAGCAGCTCGACTAGCGGGAATAGCTACAATGAGCAGTTCTTC
>TRBV10-3|TRBJ2-7|NA|NA
CAIKQGSTSYEQYF
TGTGCCATCAAGCAGGGATCCACCTCCTACGAGCAGTACTTC
>TRBV4-2|TRBJ2-7|NA|NA
CASSQVKGSIWEQYF
TGTGCCAGCAGCCAAGTCAAGGGCAGTATATGGGAGCAGTACTTC
>TRBV7-3|TRBJ2-3|NA|few
CASSPASRRDTQYF
TGTGCCAGCAGCCCCGCCAGTCGGCGCGATACGCAGTATTTT
>TRBV28|TRBJ2-5|TRBD1|NA
CASSSPGDRAQETQYF
TGTGCCAGCAGTTCCCCCGGGGACAGGGCCCAAGAGACCCAGTACTTC
>TRBV5-4|TRBJ2-1|TRBD2|few
CASSLALAGYNEQFF
TGTGCCAGCAGCTTGGCACTAGCGGGATACAATGAGCAGTTCTTC
>TRBV20-1|TRBJ2-7|TRBD2|NA
CSASPGTSGSEQYF
TGCAGTGCTAGTCCCGGGACTAGCGGGAGCGAGCAGTACTTC
>TRBV20-1|TRBJ2-7|TRBD1|NA
CSATRQGRFEQYF
TGCAGTGCTACAAGACAGGGTCGGTTCGAGCAGTACTTC
>TRBV28|TRBJ1-5|NA|NA
CASSFMGRRAGQPQHF
TGTGCCAGCAGTTTCATGGGCCGAAGAGCGGGCCAGCCCCAGCATTTT
>TRBV20-1|TRBJ2-4|NA|NA
CSALLDYKNIQYF
TGCAGTGCCCTTCTCGATTACAAAAACATTCAGTACTTC
>TRBV6-2/TRBV6-3|TRBJ2-5|TRBD1|NA
CASSQGTGAGETQYF
TGTGCCAGCAGTCAAGGGACAGGGGCAGGCGAGACCCAGTACTTC
>TRBV18|TRBJ2-1|NA|few
CASSPPAVGNEQFF
TGTGCCAGCTCACCACCGGCCGTGGGCAATGAGCAGTTCTTC
>TRBV7-9|TRBJ2-7|NA|few
CASSSGGADYEQYF
TGTGCCAGCAGCTCCGGCGGGGCAGACTACGAGCAGTACTTC
>TRBV19|TRBJ1-2|TRBD1|NA
CASKTQGAYYGYTF
TGTGCCAGTAAGACTCAGGGGGCGTACTATGGCTACACCTTC
>TRBV6-1|TRBJ2-5|NA|few
CASSDGSFSETQYF
TGTGCCAGCAGCGACGGGAGTTTCTCAGAGACCCAGTACTTC
>TRBV30|TRBJ1-1|TRBD1|few
CALRSYVQGAQNTEAFF
TGTGCCCTGCGATCGTACGTACAGGGGGCTCAGAACACTGAAGCTTTCTTT
>TRBV29-1|TRBJ1-1|NA|few
CSVEEIEVPEAFF
TGCAGCGTTGAAGAAATCGAGGTACCTGAAGCTTTCTTT
>TRBV7-3|TRBJ2-1|NA|NA
CASGSSSGEQFF
TGTGCCAGCGGAAGCTCCAGTGGTGAGCAGTTCTTC
>TRBV7-2|TRBJ2-5|NA|NA
CASSLGPETQYF
TGTGCCAGCAGCTTAGGTCCAGAGACCCAGTACTTC
>TRBV7-2|TRBJ1-2|NA|NA
CASSPRQFVELGYTF
TGTGCCAGCAGCCCCCGACAGTTTGTAGAGTTGGGCTACACCTTC
>TRBV10-3|TRBJ2-7|TRBD2|NA
CATSQVSGGYEQYF
TGTGCCACCTCCCAAGTGTCGGGAGGATACGAGCAGTACTTC